Listed here are 24 T cell receptor beta chains from one sample, sequenced in a study of blood T cell repertoires in COVID-19. Generated by immunoSEQ multiplex PCR, the TCRdb table keeps only in-frame clones and is missing some. The table records fewer than 450,000 clones, 88% of them present only once. Specimen: PBMCs or T cells enriched from blood (not recorded which). The receptor set was obtained from a woman aged 40 to 50 with acute COVID-19.

The V call is TRBV6-5, the J call TRBJ2-1; D not certain. Trimming left V 5 bases short and J 4 bases short, with 12 bases between. The CDR3 runs to 14 residues. CDR1 and CDR2 from the germline V gene are MNHEY and SVGAGI. CDR3 loop: CASSPGTAYNEQFF. For the CDR3, the DNA is TGTGCCAGCAGTCCTGGAACAGCATACAATGAGCAGTTCTTC.

The genes are TRBV7-9 and TRBJ1-2, with 9 bases lining up with TRBD1. The CDR3 has 17 residues. CDR1 SEHNR and CDR2 FQNEAQ come from the germline V gene (reference sequence). Germline trimming cut 5 bases from V and 2 bases from J; bases unmatched to any gene: 12. The CDR3 DNA reads TGTGCCAGCAGCCTTCCGACAGGGGGACTTACAAACTATGGCTACACCTTC. As protein: CASSLPTGGLTNYGYTF.

This chain joins TRBV6-5 and TRBJ1-2; TRBD1 matches 8 bases. Germline V lookup: CDR1 MNHEY, CDR2 SVGAGI. The CDR3 loop spans 12 amino acids. Germline trimming cut 11 bases from V and 5 bases from J; bases unmatched to any gene: 7. The CDR3 reads CASGRQGYGYTF. In DNA form, the CDR3 reads TGTGCCTCGGGGAGACAGGGGTATGGCTACACCTTC.

The chain uses TRBV21-1 and TRBJ1-1; the listed D gene, TRBD1, was not tested against the DNA. TRBV21-1 is flagged as a pseudogene. This CDR3 has 14 residues. The CDR3 reads CASSKMTPNTEAFF. DNA of the CDR3: TGTGCCAGCAGCAAGATGACACCGAACACTGAAGCTTTCTTT.

The chain has TRBV30 and TRBJ2-7; TRBD2 matches at 13 bases. Germline lookup yields CDR1 GTSNPN and CDR2 SVGIG (reference sequence). CDR3 length: 16 residues. V gave up 0 bases and J gave up 1 base; unmatched junction bases: 3. The CDR3: CAWSVLAGGKSYEQYF. In DNA, the CDR3 is TGTGCCTGGAGTGTACTAGCGGGGGGGAAATCCTACGAGCAGTACTTC.

The chain combines TRBV10-3 with TRBJ2-7, with 9 bases aligning to TRBD1. V dropped 6 bases and J dropped 2; count of bases not matched to a gene: 5. Germline V gene sequence: CDR1 ENHRY, CDR2 SYGVKD. The CDR3 is 14 residues long. CDR3 in DNA: TGTGCCATCAGCGACAGGGGGGGGGCCTACGAGCAGTACTTC. Its protein is CAISDRGGAYEQYF.

The chain is built from TRBV24-1 and TRBJ2-1, with D possibly matching TRBD2 (5 bases). V shed 4 bases and J shed 0 bases, with 9 bases lying between them. Per the germline V gene, CDR1 is KGHDR and CDR2 is SFDVKD. This CDR3 region has 15 residues. DNA for the CDR3: TGTGCCACCAGTGAAGGCGGGTACTCCTACAATGAGCAGTTCTTC. Amino acids: CATSEGGYSYNEQFF.

This chain uses TRBV10-3 with TRBJ1-3; TRBD1 matches 7 bases. This CDR3 contains 14 residues. Germline V gene lookup returns CDR1 ENHRY and CDR2 SYGVKD. After removal of 6 bases from V and 1 base from J, the junction contained 3 bases not matched to a gene. CDR3: CAISGTESGNTIYF. The CDR3 bases are TGTGCCATCAGCGGGACAGAATCTGGAAACACCATATATTTT.

On this clone: At one end the junction does not follow the germline gene, possibly because of a read error. The genes are TRBV12-3 or TRBV12-4 and TRBJ2-1; possible D gene TRBD2, 5 bases. The CDR3 is 12 residues long. The CDR3 DNA reads as TGTGCCAGCAGTTTATTATGGACTCCCGGGATCTTC. This encodes CASSLLWTPGIF.

This clone has a single count. This sequence joins TRBV24-1 and TRBJ1-2; D not resolved. CDR3 size: 13 residues. Germline V gene data show CDR1 as KGHDR and CDR2 as SFDVKD. V lost 11 bases and J lost 1, with 13 bases in between. CDR3 protein: CASQERDNYGYTF. The DNA for the CDR3 is TGTGCCAGCCAGGAGAGGGATAACTATGGCTACACCTTC.

The chain is built from TRBV11-3 and TRBJ1-1; 8 bases match TRBD1. This CDR3 has 15 residues. From germline, CDR1 is SGHNT and CDR2 YENEEA. The V and J ends lost 1 base and 0 bases, in that order; junction bases with no gene match: 1. The CDR3 bases are TGTGCCAGCAGCTTAGGACAGGGGATGAACACTGAAGCTTTCTTT. It yields the protein CASSLGQGMNTEAFF.

V usage is TRBV19 and J usage is TRBJ1-5; D not certain. V was pared by 5 bases and J by 4 bases, with 9 bases between. The CDR3 extends over 13 amino acids. Looked up from germline, CDR1 is LNHDA and CDR2 is SQIVND (reference sequence). The CDR3 coding sequence is TGTGCCAGTAGTGCCGGGAGTAATCAGCCCCAGCATTTT. The encoded protein is CASSAGSNQPQHF.

The chain is built from TRBV9 and TRBJ1-2, with D uncertain. Germline lookup yields CDR1 SGDLS and CDR2 YYNGEE. The CDR3 has 13 amino acids. V dropped 3 bases and J dropped 5 bases, with 11 bases sitting between them. CDR3 sequence (DNA): TGTGCCAGCAGCGCCTCCCCCTTTTATGGCTACACCTTC. Translating gives CASSASPFYGYTF.

The J gene is TRBJ2-7, the V gene TRBV10-2; perhaps TRBD2 as D (5 bases). The germline gives CDR1 WSHSY, CDR2 SAAADI. Trimming removed 4 bases from V and 9 bases from J, with 28 bases in between. The CDR3 runs to 17 residues. The DNA for the CDR3 is TGCGCCAGCAGTGGGCTAGCTATAGACCGATCCTACGAGATGCAGTACTTC. Its translation: CASSGLAIDRSYEMQYF.

This chain joins TRBV27 and TRBJ2-3; D perhaps matches TRBD1 (6 bases). Germline V gene sequence: CDR1 MNHEY, CDR2 SMNVEV (reference sequence). This CDR3 contains 14 residues. V was cut by 3 bases and J by 1 base, with 8 bases left in between. The chain's CDR3 is CASSFAGGTDTQYF. The CDR3 region has the DNA TGTGCCAGCAGTTTTGCAGGGGGCACAGATACGCAGTATTTT.

The genes are TRBV4-2 and TRBJ2-3; 7 bases match TRBD2. The CDR3 length is 17 residues. J gave up 3 bases and V 3 bases, and 12 bases lay outside the gene matches. CDR1 and CDR2 (germline): LGHNA, YNFKEQ. CDR3 protein: CASSQDQGAGETDTQYF. The CDR3 DNA reads as TGTGCCAGCAGCCAGGACCAAGGGGCGGGGGAGACAGATACGCAGTATTTT.

The chain's CDR3 is CSVANSGAGSNQPQHF. The CDR3, as DNA: TGCAGCGTTGCCAATTCAGGGGCAGGGAGCAATCAGCCCCAGCATTTT. This chain joins TRBV29-1 and TRBJ1-5; D perhaps matches TRBD1 (6 bases). CDR3 length equals 16 residues. Germline V gives CDR1 SQVTM, CDR2 ANQGSEA. Trimming shortened V by 4 bases and J by 1 base, and 17 bases separated the two germline ends.

The V gene is TRBV27, the J gene TRBJ1-2; 7 positions agree with TRBD1. J lost 1 base, V lost 5 bases, and 4 bases had no gene match. The CDR3 has 14 amino acids. Germline V gene lookup returns CDR1 MNHEY and CDR2 SMNVEV (reference sequence). The CDR3 DNA follows: TGTGCCAGCAGTACTTACAGGGGTAACTATGGCTACACCTTC. Residues: CASSTYRGNYGYTF.

This clone has just a few counts. This chain uses TRBV9 with TRBJ1-3; a possible D gene is TRBD1 (5 bases). With 3 bases removed from V and 2 bases from J, the gap between germline ends came to 12 bases. Germline loops: CDR1 SGDLS, CDR2 YYNGEE. The CDR3 runs to 15 residues. For the CDR3, the DNA is TGTGCCAGCAGCGAGGCACCGGGGGCTGGAAACACCATATATTTT. As protein: CASSEAPGAGNTIYF.

This clone occurred once. The CDR3 DNA is TGCAGTGCTGGACTAGCCGACGAGCAGTACTTC. Residues: CSAGLADEQYF. The chain carries TRBV20-1 and TRBJ2-7, with 8 bases identical to TRBD2. The germline V gene encodes CDR1 DFQATT and CDR2 SNEGSKA (reference sequence). The CDR3 length is 11 residues. The V and J ends lost 5 bases and 5 bases, in that order; junction bases with no gene match: 2.

In DNA, the CDR3 is TGTGCCAGCAGCCCCCTAGCGGCCAGCACAGATACGCAGTATTTT. This sequence encodes CASSPLAASTDTQYF. The rearrangement links TRBV3-1 (or the pseudogene TRBV3-2) to TRBJ2-3; 7 bases are a match to TRBD2. Germline-derived CDR1 and CDR2 are LGHDT and YNNKEL (reference sequence). The CDR3 contains 15 residues. V lost 4 bases and J lost 0; bases outside the gene matches: 4.

This clone was recorded once. J is TRBJ1-5 and V is TRBV4-2; D is unresolved. V was shortened by 3 bases and J by 0 bases, with 9 bases between the two germline ends. This CDR3 is 15 amino acids long. Germline V lookup: CDR1 LGHNA, CDR2 YNFKEQ. The CDR3 bases are TGTGCCAGCAGCCAGATCGGGAGTAGCAATCAGCCCCAGCATTTT. Translated, it gives CASSQIGSSNQPQHF.

V gene TRBV2 combines with J gene TRBJ1-2; D is unresolved. This CDR3 comprises 14 residues. The germline V gene has CDR1 SNHLY and CDR2 FYNNEI. The V end lost 1 base, the J end lost 8 bases, and 14 bases lay between the germline ends. In DNA form, the CDR3 reads TGTGCCAGCAGTGAAGGCGGGTGGACTCAGGGCTACACCTTC. As protein: CASSEGGWTQGYTF.

This chain uses TRBV5-6 with TRBJ1-3; the D is unclear. The V end lost 4 bases, the J end lost 0 bases, and 8 bases lay between the germline ends. Germline V gene data show CDR1 as SGHDT and CDR2 as YYEEEE. The CDR3 has 14 residues. CDR3 DNA: TGTGCCAGCAGCGTCGTCCTCTCTGGAAACACCATATATTTT. It yields the protein CASSVVLSGNTIYF.